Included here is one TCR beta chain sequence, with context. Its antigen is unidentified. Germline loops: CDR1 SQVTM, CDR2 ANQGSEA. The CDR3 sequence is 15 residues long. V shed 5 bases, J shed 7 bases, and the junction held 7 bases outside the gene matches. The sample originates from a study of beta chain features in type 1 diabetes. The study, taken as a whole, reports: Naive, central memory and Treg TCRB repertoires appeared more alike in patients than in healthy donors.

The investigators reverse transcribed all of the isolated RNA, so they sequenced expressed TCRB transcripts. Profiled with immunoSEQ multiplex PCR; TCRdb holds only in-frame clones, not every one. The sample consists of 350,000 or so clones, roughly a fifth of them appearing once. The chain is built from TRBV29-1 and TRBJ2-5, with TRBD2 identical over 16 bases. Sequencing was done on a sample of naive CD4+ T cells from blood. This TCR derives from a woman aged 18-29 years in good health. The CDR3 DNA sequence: TGCAGCGTTTTGGGGACTAGCGGGAGGGGGGGGACCCAGTACTTC. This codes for CSVLGTSGRGGTQYF.